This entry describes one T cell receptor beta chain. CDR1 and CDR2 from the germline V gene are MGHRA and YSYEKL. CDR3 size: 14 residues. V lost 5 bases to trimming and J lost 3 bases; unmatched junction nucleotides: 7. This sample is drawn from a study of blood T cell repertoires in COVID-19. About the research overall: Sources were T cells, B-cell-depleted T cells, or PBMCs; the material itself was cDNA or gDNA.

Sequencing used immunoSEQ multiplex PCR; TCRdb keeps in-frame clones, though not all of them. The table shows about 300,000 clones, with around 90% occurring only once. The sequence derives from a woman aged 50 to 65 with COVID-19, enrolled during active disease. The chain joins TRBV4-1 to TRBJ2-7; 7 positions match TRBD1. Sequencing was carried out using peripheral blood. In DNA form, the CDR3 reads TGCGCCAGCAGCGATCGGACAGGTGACTACGAGCAGTACTTC. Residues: CASSDRTGDYEQYF.